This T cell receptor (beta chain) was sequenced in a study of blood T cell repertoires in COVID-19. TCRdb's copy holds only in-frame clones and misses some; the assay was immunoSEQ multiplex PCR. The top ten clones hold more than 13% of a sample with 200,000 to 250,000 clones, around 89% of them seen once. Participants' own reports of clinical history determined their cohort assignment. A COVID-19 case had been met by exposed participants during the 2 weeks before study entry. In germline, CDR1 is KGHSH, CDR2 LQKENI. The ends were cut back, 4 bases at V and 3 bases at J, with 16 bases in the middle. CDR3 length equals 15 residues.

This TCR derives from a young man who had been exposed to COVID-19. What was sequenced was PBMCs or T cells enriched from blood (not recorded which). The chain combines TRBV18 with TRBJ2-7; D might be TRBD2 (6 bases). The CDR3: CASSQAGTRIYEQYF. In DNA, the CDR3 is TGTGCCAGCTCACAAGCCGGGACTCGAATCTACGAGCAGTACTTC.